What follows are 9 T cell receptor beta chains derived from one specimen sequenced in a study of shared clonotypes between healthy human individuals. Only in-frame clones appear in the TCRdb table, and some are missing; sequencing was by immunoSEQ multiplex PCR. The table includes some 2,100,000 clones, about 94% detected once. The sequencing sample was made of naive CD4+ T cells sorted from blood. The subset was: CD45RA+ positively selected. The receptors come from a man younger than 35 in good health.

J is TRBJ1-1 and V is TRBV2; D gene uncertain. This CDR3 is 14 amino acids long. Germline loops: CDR1 SNHLY, CDR2 FYNNEI. Trimming removed 5 bases at V and 2 bases at J, with 12 bases between. The CDR3: CASSPRTANTEAFF. In nucleotides, the CDR3 is TGTGCCAGCAGTCCCCGGACGGCAAACACTGAAGCTTTCTTT.

This clone was counted a single time. The chain employs TRBV28 and TRBJ2-2; 8 positions agree with TRBD1. The germline V gene encodes CDR1 MDHEN and CDR2 SYDVKM. J gave up 5 bases and V 3 bases, and 5 bases lay outside the gene matches. The CDR3 length is 15 residues. The CDR3 sequence is CASSFLDRETGELFF. CDR3 coding DNA: TGTGCCAGCAGTTTCCTGGACAGGGAGACCGGGGAGCTGTTTTTT.

This clone was seen a single time. The rearrangement links TRBV28 to TRBJ2-5; 8 bases are a match to TRBD1. The CDR3 has 13 amino acids. Trimming removed 8 bases from V and 5 bases from J; junction bases left unmatched: 7. Germline assignment: CDR1 MDHEN and CDR2 SYDVKM. Here the CDR3 reads CASSRGLLETQYF. DNA of the CDR3: TGTGCCAGCTCCAGGGGGCTTTTGGAGACCCAGTACTTC.

The J gene is TRBJ2-2, the V gene TRBV10-1, with D perhaps given as TRBD1 or TRBD2 (6 bases each). The CDR3 runs to 14 residues. V was cut by 7 bases and J by 5 bases, with 14 bases left in between. Germline V gene data show CDR1 as WNHNN and CDR2 as SYGVQD (reference sequence). Here the CDR3 reads CASTRGRGTGELFF. CDR3 DNA sequence: TGCGCCAGCACTCGGGGGCGCGGGACCGGGGAGCTGTTTTTT.

This rearrangement joins TRBV5-4 to TRBJ2-3; 9 nucleotides align to TRBD1. This CDR3 comprises 15 residues. CDR1 is SGHNT, CDR2 YYREEE, per germline (reference sequence). V gave up 4 bases and J gave up 3 bases; unmatched junction bases: 6. The CDR3 DNA is TGTGCCAGCAGCAGTACAGGGGGCGCAACAGATACGCAGTATTTT. Translated: CASSSTGGATDTQYF.

The genes are TRBV29-1 and TRBJ1-4, with TRBD1 as a possible D gene (5 bases). The germline V gene encodes CDR1 SQVTM and CDR2 ANQGSEA. The CDR3 runs to 12 residues. The ends were cut back, 6 bases at V and 8 bases at J, with 13 bases in the middle. The CDR3 nucleotides read TGCAGCGTAGCAGGGTGTTGGGAAAAACTGTTTTTT. Translation: CSVAGCWEKLFF.

The V and J genes are TRBV30 and TRBJ1-1; D is unclear. Germline CDR1 is GTSNPN and CDR2 is SVGIG (reference sequence). This CDR3 has 12 residues. V was cut by 3 bases and J by 3 bases, with 8 bases left in between. The CDR3 reads CAWRQTYTEAFF. In DNA, the CDR3 is TGTGCCTGGAGACAGACATACACTGAAGCTTTCTTT. The complete variable domain, with remaining parts taken from reference TRBV30 and TRBJ1-1, reads SQTIHQWPATLVQPVGSPLSLECTVEGTSNPNLYWYRQAAGRGLQLLFYSVGIGQISSEVPQNLSASRPQDRQFILSSKKLLLSDSGFYLCAWRQTYTEAFFGQGTRLTVV.

CDR3 sequence reads: CASSLTRGEGEQFF. CDR3 in DNA: TGTGCCAGCAGCTTAACGAGGGGGGAGGGTGAGCAGTTCTTC. The chain couples TRBV11-2 to TRBJ2-1; D is perhaps TRBD2 (7 bases). V was shortened by 2 bases and J by 9 bases, with 14 bases between the two germline ends. The CDR3 spans 14 residues. Germline assignment: CDR1 SGHAT and CDR2 FQNNGV.

The V gene is TRBV6-1, the J gene TRBJ2-2, with 10 bases aligning to TRBD2. Germline assignment: CDR1 MNHNS and CDR2 SASEGT. J was trimmed by 2 bases and V by 2 bases; bases with no gene match: 5. CDR3 size: 17 residues. The CDR3 spells CASSESSGGLNTGELFF. The CDR3 DNA reads as TGTGCCAGCAGTGAATCTAGCGGGGGCCTTAACACCGGGGAGCTGTTTTTT.